What follows is one TCR beta chain and its context. V gave up 2 bases and J gave up 3 bases, with 14 bases separating them. The germline CDR1 and CDR2 sequences are SGHTA and FQGNSA. The CDR3 is 16 amino acids. The sample comes from a study of blood T cell repertoires in COVID-19. Profiling relied on immunoSEQ multiplex PCR, and the TCRdb table lists in-frame clones only, not all of them. The repertoire includes hundreds of thousands of clones, approximately 84% of them detected once, and 1.5% to 2% sits in the top ten. This TCR was recovered from a woman of 80 years or more with acute or convalescent COVID-19. Sequencing input: peripheral blood. The chain joins TRBV7-2 to TRBJ1-3; D perhaps matches TRBD1 (6 bases). The CDR3 DNA reads TGTGCCAGCAGCTTAAGGGCCAGGGGCAGTGGAAACACCATATATTTT. Its protein product is CASSLRARGSGNTIYF.